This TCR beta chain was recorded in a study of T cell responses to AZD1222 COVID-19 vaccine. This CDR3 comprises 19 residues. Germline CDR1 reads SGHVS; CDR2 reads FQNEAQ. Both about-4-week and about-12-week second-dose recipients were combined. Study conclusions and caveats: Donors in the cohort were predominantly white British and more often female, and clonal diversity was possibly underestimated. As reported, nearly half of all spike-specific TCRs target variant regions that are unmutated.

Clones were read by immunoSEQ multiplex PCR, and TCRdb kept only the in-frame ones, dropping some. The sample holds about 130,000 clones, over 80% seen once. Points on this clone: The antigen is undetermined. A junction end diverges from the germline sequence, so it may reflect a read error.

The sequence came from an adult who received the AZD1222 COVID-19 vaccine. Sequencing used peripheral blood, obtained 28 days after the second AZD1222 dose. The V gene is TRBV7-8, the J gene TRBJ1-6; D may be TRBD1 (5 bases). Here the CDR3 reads CASSLKPLNTGSSNSPLHF. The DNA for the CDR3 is TGTGCCAGCAGCCTAAAACCTTTGAATACAGGTTCCTCTAATTCACCCCTCCACTTT. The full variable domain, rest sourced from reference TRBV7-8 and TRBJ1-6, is GAGVSQSPRYKVAKRGQDVALRCDPISGHVSLFWYQQALGQGPEFLTYFQNEAQLDKSGLPSDRFFAERPEGSVSTLKIQRTQQEDSAVYLCASSLKPLNTGSSNSPLHFGNGTRLTVT.